This record covers a single TCR beta chain. The sample belongs to a study of blood T cell repertoires in COVID-19. Study details: The samples span acute and convalescent COVID-19 from the United States, Italy and Spain.

V was clipped by 0 bases and J by 4 bases, with 13 bases between them. The CDR3 is 15 residues long. Germline V gene sequence: CDR1 SGHRS, CDR2 YFSETQ. The assay was immunoSEQ multiplex PCR, and TCRdb's table has in-frame clones only and misses some. The sample contains about 140,000 clones, 86% of which appear only once. The chain is built from TRBV5-1 and TRBJ1-1; perhaps TRBD1 as D (6 bases). Source material: peripheral blood. This TCR was sampled from a woman aged 55-70 years with acute or convalescent COVID-19. CDR3 sequence (DNA): TGCGCCAGCAGCTTGGGGAATTCCAGGGGCACTGAAGCTTTCTTT. This encodes CASSLGNSRGTEAFF.